Listed below are T cell receptor beta chains from one sample, sequenced in a study of blood T cell repertoires in COVID-19. The repertoire was sequenced with immunoSEQ multiplex PCR; TCRdb's copy has only in-frame clones and lacks some. This table holds under 250,000 clones, about 85% found once. The sample comprised peripheral blood. These receptors were collected from a middle-aged man who had recovered from COVID-19. CDR3s include the opening cysteine and the closing phenylalanine or tryptophan. Fields, in order: J gene, D gene, clone size, V gene, CDR3 protein, CDR3 DNA. A D gene is named only where the DNA matches it firmly. Not all rows give a size; the values are once, few, many and, for expanded clones, a class.

>TRBJ2-7|TRBD2|many|TRBV6-5
CASSPSGLSHEQYF
TGTGCCAGCAGTCCTAGCGGATTATCACACGAGCAGTACTTC
>TRBJ2-7|TRBD1|-|TRBV28
CASSGTGAYEQYF
TGTGCCAGCAGTGGGACAGGGGCCTACGAGCAGTACTTC
>TRBJ1-4|TRBD1|-|TRBV27
CASRIGQGSLFF
TGTGCCAGCAGAATCGGACAGGGGAGCCTGTTTTTT
>TRBJ2-2|-|-|TRBV7-2
CASSILQGGELFF
TGTGCCAGCAGCATCCTTCAGGGGGGGGAGCTGTTTTTT
>TRBJ2-2|TRBD2|few|TRBV30
CAWSLGLAGVGELFF
TGTGCCTGGAGTCTAGGACTAGCGGGAGTAGGGGAGCTGTTTTTT
>TRBJ1-4|-|-|TRBV2
CASIRRGVGEKLFF
TGTGCCAGCATCCGCCGGGGGGTGGGTGAAAAACTGTTTTTT
>TRBJ1-1|TRBD1|-|TRBV28
CASSLGQMNTEAFF
TGTGCCAGCAGTTTGGGACAGATGAACACTGAAGCTTTCTTT
>TRBJ2-7|-|-|TRBV18
CASSPQVGQEGEQYF
TGTGCCAGCTCACCACAGGTAGGACAAGAAGGCGAGCAGTACTTC
>TRBJ2-3|TRBD2|-|TRBV19
CASSIGASSGRVADTQYF
TGTGCCAGTAGTATTGGGGCCTCTAGCGGGAGGGTGGCAGATACGCAGTATTTT
>TRBJ1-5|TRBD1|-|TRBV29-1
CSVGQGRQPQHF
TGCAGCGTTGGACAGGGAAGACAGCCCCAGCATTTT
>TRBJ2-1|TRBD1|-|TRBV9
CASSVEQGAYEQFF
TGTGCCAGCAGCGTAGAACAGGGGGCTTATGAGCAGTTCTTC
>TRBJ2-1|TRBD2|-|TRBV2
CASRGGTSDVPFF
TGTGCCAGCAGGGGGGGGACTAGTGATGTTCCGTTCTTC
>TRBJ2-3|-|once|TRBV28
CASSVVSRTSTDTQYF
TGTGCCAGCAGTGTCGTTAGCCGAACTAGCACAGATACGCAGTATTTT
>TRBJ2-1|TRBD1|-|TRBV5-1
CASRRGQTYNEQFF
TGCGCCAGCCGCCGGGGACAGACCTACAATGAGCAGTTCTTC
>TRBJ2-7|-|few|TRBV4-2
CASSQAQGSSYEQYF
TGTGCCAGCAGCCAAGCGCAGGGATCCTCCTACGAGCAGTACTTC
>TRBJ1-1|TRBD1|-|TRBV5-1
CASSLTTGVGRRTEAFF
TGCGCCAGCAGCTTGACTACAGGGGTTGGACGGAGGACTGAAGCTTTCTTT
>TRBJ2-1|TRBD2|-|TRBV27
CASSSTLLAGAVNEQFF
TGTGCCAGCAGTTCAACCCTACTAGCGGGAGCCGTAAATGAGCAGTTCTTC
>TRBJ2-7|-|-|TRBV28
CASSLELSVYEQYF
TGTGCCAGCAGTTTAGAGCTGAGTGTCTACGAGCAGTACTTC
>TRBJ1-6|-|-|TRBV2
CASSEEGGGRSPLHF
TGTGCCAGCAGTGAAGAGGGTGGGGGCAGGTCACCCCTCCACTTT
>TRBJ2-7|TRBD2|once|TRBV7-8
CASSPTSGSMSYEQYF
TGTGCCAGCAGCCCTACTAGCGGGAGTATGTCCTACGAGCAGTACTTC
>TRBJ2-7|TRBD2|-|TRBV10-2
CASRWGTSGPEQYF
TGCGCCAGCAGGTGGGGGACTAGCGGACCCGAGCAGTACTTC
>TRBJ2-2|-|-|TRBV6-4
CASRTGSGNTGELFF
TGTGCCAGCAGAACAGGTTCTGGAAACACCGGGGAGCTGTTTTTT
>TRBJ2-1|TRBD2|-|TRBV7-2
CASILAGPSSYNEQFF
TGTGCCAGCATCCTAGCGGGGCCGAGCTCCTACAATGAGCAGTTCTTC
>TRBJ1-1|-|-|TRBV11-2
CASSQTRLNTEAFF
TGTGCCAGCAGCCAGACTCGGCTGAACACTGAAGCTTTCTTT
>TRBJ2-5|-|-|TRBV10-3
CAISVRGETQYF
TGTGCCATCAGTGTTAGAGGAGAGACCCAGTACTTC
>TRBJ2-1|-|-|TRBV27
CASSPLRGGYNEQFF
TGTGCCAGCAGCCCCCTAAGAGGGGGCTACAATGAGCAGTTCTTC
>TRBJ2-1|-|-|TRBV6-2/TRBV6-3
CASSSYLFGSYNEQFF
TGTGCCAGCAGTTCATACCTTTTCGGCTCCTACAATGAGCAGTTCTTC
>TRBJ2-7|TRBD2|-|TRBV6-6
CASSYKGLAGRYEQYF
TGTGCCAGCAGTTACAAGGGACTAGCGGGAAGGTACGAGCAGTACTTC
>TRBJ1-5|-|-|TRBV30
CAWSRDSFNQPQHF
TGTGCCTGGAGTCGAGACAGTTTTAATCAGCCCCAGCATTTT
>TRBJ2-3|TRBD2|-|TRBV7-9
CASQTGGSGQYF
TGTGCCAGCCAAACGGGGGGGAGTGGGCAGTATTTT
>TRBJ2-7|-|-|TRBV11-2
CASSSFDRFLYEQYF
TGTGCCAGCAGCTCCTTTGACAGGTTCCTTTACGAGCAGTACTTC
>TRBJ2-1|-|-|TRBV5-1
CASSLVAPGEQFF
TGCGCCAGCAGCTTGGTAGCGCCGGGTGAGCAGTTCTTC
>TRBJ1-6|-|-|TRBV6-6
CASTPLPRQNSPLHF
TGTGCCAGCACCCCTCTCCCCAGGCAGAATTCACCCCTCCACTTT